The 12 T cell receptor beta chains below all came from one sample that was sequenced in a study of blood T cell repertoires in COVID-19. Profiled with immunoSEQ multiplex PCR; TCRdb holds only in-frame clones, not every one. The data contain approximately 460,000 clones, 89% of them singletons. Sequencing was done on a sample of peripheral blood. The receptor source for this set is a man aged 18 to 29 with COVID-19, enrolled during active disease.

The rearrangement joins TRBV11-2 to TRBJ2-3; TRBD2 matches at 10 bases. The germline CDR1 and CDR2 sequences are SGHAT and FQNNGV. V was pared by 1 base and J by 4 bases, with 8 bases of the junction left unmatched. There are 17 residues in the CDR3. CDR3 sequence (DNA): TGTGCCAGCAGCTTAGGTTGGAGCGGGGGGGCCGCAGATACGCAGTATTTT. Protein: CASSLGWSGGAADTQYF.

V is TRBV2 and J is TRBJ2-7, with TRBD2 as a possible D gene (5 bases). Trimming pared 6 bases from V and 3 bases from J, leaving 15 bases between. Germline V gene sequence: CDR1 SNHLY, CDR2 FYNNEI. The CDR3 consists of 14 residues. CDR3 nucleotides: TGTGCCAGCAGACTTCCGGGAACAATCTACGAGCAGTACTTC. Translation: CASRLPGTIYEQYF.

The gene calls are TRBV2 and TRBJ1-1; 8 bases agree with TRBD1. V lost 6 bases and J lost 4; bases outside the gene matches: 7. The CDR3 covers 14 residues. In germline, CDR1 is SNHLY, CDR2 FYNNEI. The CDR3 DNA sequence: TGTGCCAGCAGAGCACAGGGGGTAAGCACTGAAGCTTTCTTT. Protein product: CASRAQGVSTEAFF.

This clone was counted at least ten times. This sequence joins TRBV15 and TRBJ1-2; D is possibly TRBD1 (6 bases). V was pared by 5 bases and J by 2 bases, with 15 bases between. The CDR3 contains 15 residues. Germline V gene lookup returns CDR1 LNHNV and CDR2 YYDKDF (reference sequence). The CDR3 DNA follows: TGTGCCACCAGCTCCGCCAGGGGTTTGAACTATGGCTACACCTTC. The encoded protein is CATSSARGLNYGYTF.

This clone was picked up one time. This sequence joins TRBV5-8 and TRBJ1-1; D possibly corresponds to TRBD1 (5 bases). The V gene lost 1 base and the J gene lost 1 base, with 11 bases spanning the gap. Germline V CDR1 and CDR2: SGHTS, YDEGEE. The CDR3 sequence is 15 residues long. CDR3 bases: TGTGCCAGCAGCTTGACCCCAAGGGGGAACACTGAAGCTTTCTTT. This encodes CASSLTPRGNTEAFF.

V and J are TRBV7-2 and TRBJ2-7; D is ambiguous. CDR1 is SGHTA and CDR2 is FQGNSA in the germline V gene. With 8 bases removed from V and 2 bases from J, the gap between germline ends came to 16 bases. CDR3 length: 14 amino acids. CDR3 nucleotide sequence: TGTGCCAGCCTCCCCTACTCCCTTACCTACGAGCAGTACTTC. Translated: CASLPYSLTYEQYF.

The table lists this clone with a count of one. The V call is TRBV6-6, the J call TRBJ2-5, with 7 bases matching TRBD1. V shed 2 bases, J shed 6 bases, and the junction held 3 bases outside the gene matches. CDR3 length: 13 residues. Germline CDR1 reads MNHNY; CDR2 reads SVGAGI (reference sequence). CDR3 protein: CASSYDRVKTQYF. The CDR3 DNA reads TGTGCCAGCAGTTACGACAGGGTAAAGACCCAGTACTTC.

DNA of the CDR3: TGTGCCAGCAGCTTCAAGGACAGGGCTGGAAACACCATATATTTT. Translated, it gives CASSFKDRAGNTIYF. The chain recombines TRBV13 with TRBJ1-3; 8 bases agree with TRBD1. V shed 3 bases and J 2 bases; nucleotides not matched to a gene: 3. Germline CDR1 reads PRHDT; CDR2 reads FYEKMQ (reference sequence). The CDR3 sequence is 15 residues long.

The chain has TRBV15 and TRBJ2-7, with 7 bases lining up with TRBD2. The J segment lost 6 bases and the V segment lost 0 bases, leaving 5 bases of the junction unmatched. The germline CDR1 and CDR2 sequences are LNHNV and YYDKDF (reference sequence). The CDR3 runs 14 residues. CDR3 sequence: CATSRDRAGFEQYF. Here the CDR3 DNA reads TGTGCCACCAGCAGAGATCGAGCGGGGTTCGAGCAGTACTTC.

Concerning this clone itself: Other DNA sequences from this sample encode an identical CDR3 as well. The gene calls are TRBV19 and TRBJ1-1; 8 bases map to TRBD1. V shed 3 bases, J shed 4 bases, and the junction held 1 base outside the gene matches. The CDR3 consists of 13 residues. From germline, CDR1 is LNHDA and CDR2 SQIVND (reference sequence). The CDR3 nucleotides read TGTGCCAGTAGTATCACAGGGGGCACTGAAGCTTTCTTT. Encoded protein: CASSITGGTEAFF.

This clone was observed a single time. V usage is TRBV11-2 and J usage is TRBJ2-7, with D possibly TRBD2 on 6 matching bases. Germline V gives CDR1 SGHAT, CDR2 FQNNGV. Trimming cost V 5 bases and J 4 bases, with 18 bases left between them. CDR3 size: 15 residues. CDR3 in amino acids: CASSPHRDSIYEQYF. CDR3 DNA sequence: TGTGCCAGCAGCCCCCACCGGGACTCGATTTACGAGCAGTACTTC.

The chain is built from TRBV15 and TRBJ2-5, with TRBD1 identical over 8 bases. CDR1 and CDR2 (germline): LNHNV, YYDKDF (reference sequence). CDR3 length: 15 residues. The junction had 9 bases not matched to a gene; V was cut back by 4 bases and J by 5 bases. The CDR3 DNA reads TGTGCCACCAGCACCGGACAGGGCGAATGGGAGACCCAGTACTTC. Translation: CATSTGQGEWETQYF.